The TCR beta chain described here comes from a study of T cell repertoires in cytomegalovirus infection. MiXCR, run by TCRdb on the reads, gives a single entry per CDR3 protein. This table holds some 500,000 distinct CDR3 sequences, roughly 42% found once. Remarks on this clonotype: Its cognate antigen is unknown.

J was trimmed by 1 base and V by 6 bases; bases with no gene match: 12. The germline CDR1 and CDR2 sequences are DFQATT and SNEGSKA (reference sequence). The CDR3 is made up of 17 amino acids. This receptor was taken from a human donor in good health (CMV status not recorded). Some clones in this sample may be carry-over from other donors' samples. This chain joins TRBV20-1 and TRBJ1-6, with 7 bases identical to TRBD1. The sequencing here drew on cultured PBMCs, taken from culture after CMV antigen stimulation. The CDR3 sequence: CSAKRTGSWSYNSPLHF. The CDR3 nucleotides are TGCAGTGCCAAAAGGACAGGCAGCTGGTCCTATAATTCACCCCTCCACTTT.